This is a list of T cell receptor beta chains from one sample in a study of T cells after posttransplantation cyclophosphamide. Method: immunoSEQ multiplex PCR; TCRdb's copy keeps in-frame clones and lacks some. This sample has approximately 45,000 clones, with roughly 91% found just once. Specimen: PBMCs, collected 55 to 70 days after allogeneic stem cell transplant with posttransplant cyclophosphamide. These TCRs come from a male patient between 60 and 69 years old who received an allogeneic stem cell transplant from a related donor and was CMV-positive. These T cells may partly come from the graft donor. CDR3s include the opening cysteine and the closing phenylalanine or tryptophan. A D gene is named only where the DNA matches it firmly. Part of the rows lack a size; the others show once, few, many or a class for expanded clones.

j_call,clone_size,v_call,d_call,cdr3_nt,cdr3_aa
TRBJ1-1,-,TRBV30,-,TGTGCCTGGAACCCCCCGGGGGAAGTATTAGAAGCTTTCTTT,CAWNPPGEVLEAFF
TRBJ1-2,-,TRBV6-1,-,TGTGCCAGCAGTGAGGCAGGGGCTAACTATGGCTACACCTTC,CASSEAGANYGYTF
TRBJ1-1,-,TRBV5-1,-,TGCGCCAGCAGCTTGGCCGGGGGGGCGACTGAAGCTTTCTTT,CASSLAGGATEAFF
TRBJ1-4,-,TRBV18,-,TGTGCCAGCTCCCTAGGACTTGCTGAAAAACTGTTTTTT,CASSLGLAEKLFF
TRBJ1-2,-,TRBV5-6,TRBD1,TGTGCCAGCAGTCCACAGGGGAACTATGGCTACACCTTC,CASSPQGNYGYTF
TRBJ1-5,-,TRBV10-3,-,TGTGCCATCAGTGGCAGGGAAAATAGCAATCAGCCCCAGCATTTT,CAISGRENSNQPQHF
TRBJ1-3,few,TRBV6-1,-,TGTGCCAGCAGTGAATATCAGGGCTCCTCTGGAAACACCATATATTTT,CASSEYQGSSGNTIYF
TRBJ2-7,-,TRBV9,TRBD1,TGTGCCAGCAGCGTAGCCCCGGGACAGCTAACCTACGAGCAGTACTTC,CASSVAPGQLTYEQYF
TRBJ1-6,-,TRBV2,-,TGTGCCAGCCGGGGGGGCGTTGATAATTCACCCCTCCACTTT,CASRGGVDNSPLHF
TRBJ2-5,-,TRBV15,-,TGTGCCACGAGGGGGGGTCAGGGAGGGATAGAAGAGACCCAGTACTTC,CATRGGQGGIEETQYF
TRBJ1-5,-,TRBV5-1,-,TGCGCCAGCAGCATTCAACCCTCAGGGGACAATCAGCCCCAGCATTTT,CASSIQPSGDNQPQHF
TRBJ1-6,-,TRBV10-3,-,TGTGCCATCAGTGCGAAATCAGGGAACAATAATTCACCCCTCCACTTT,CAISAKSGNNNSPLHF
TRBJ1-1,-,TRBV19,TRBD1,TGTGCCAGTAGTGTTGGACAGGGGGCGATCTCTGAAGCTTTCTTT,CASSVGQGAISEAFF
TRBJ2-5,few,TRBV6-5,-,TGTGCCAGCAGTTATGGTGAGACAAAAAGGACCCAGTACTTC,CASSYGETKRTQYF
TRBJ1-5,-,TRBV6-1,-,TGTGCCAGCAGTGAATCCCTCCTACAGGTGTCTTGGTCAGCCCAGCATTTT,CASSESLLQVSWSAQHF
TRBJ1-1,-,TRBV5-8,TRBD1,TGTGCCAGCAGCTTATATCAGGGGGCATTTAACACTGAAGCTTTCTTT,CASSLYQGAFNTEAFF
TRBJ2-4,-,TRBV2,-,TGTGCCAGCTTGGAGGGACTGGGGACAGCGCCGTACTTC,CASLEGLGTAPYF
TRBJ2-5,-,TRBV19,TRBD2,TGTGCCAGTAGTATAAGGGCTAGCGGGTGGGAGACCCAGTACTTC,CASSIRASGWETQYF
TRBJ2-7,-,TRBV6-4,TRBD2,TGTGCCAGCAGTGAAATGTCGTCGGGACTAGCGGGAGATAACCGGGAGTACTTC,CASSEMSSGLAGDNREYF
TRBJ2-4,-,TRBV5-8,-,TGTGCCAGCAGCCCCGACGGGGGTGCATTCCTCGAAAACATTCAGTACTTC,CASSPDGGAFLENIQYF
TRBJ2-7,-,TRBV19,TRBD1,TGTGCCAGTAGTATAGGGACAGGGAAGTTCTACGAGCAGTACTTC,CASSIGTGKFYEQYF
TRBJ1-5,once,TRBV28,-,TGTGCCAGCACCCCCTTTGGCAGGGTCAATCAGCCCCAGCATTTT,CASTPFGRVNQPQHF